The sequence of this T cell receptor (beta chain) was determined in a study of blood T cell repertoires in COVID-19. Across the study: COVID-19 samples from acute and convalescent phases originated in the United States, Italy and Spain. PBMCs, B-cell-depleted T cells, or T cells were the source of the cDNA or gDNA that made up the material.

Germline lookup yields CDR1 SGHNT and CDR2 YYREEE (reference sequence). With 4 bases removed from V and 2 bases from J, the gap between germline ends came to 16 bases. CDR3 length: 16 residues. Sequencing used immunoSEQ multiplex PCR; TCRdb keeps in-frame clones, though not all of them. This table holds under 150,000 clones, about 85% found once. This receptor was obtained from a human donor in a cohort sampled during active COVID-19. The V gene is TRBV5-4, the J gene TRBJ1-3; perhaps TRBD1 as D (5 bases). The source material was peripheral blood. In DNA form, the CDR3 reads TGTGCCAGCAGCCCCAAACAGGAGTTACCTGGAAACACCATATATTTT. This sequence encodes CASSPKQELPGNTIYF.